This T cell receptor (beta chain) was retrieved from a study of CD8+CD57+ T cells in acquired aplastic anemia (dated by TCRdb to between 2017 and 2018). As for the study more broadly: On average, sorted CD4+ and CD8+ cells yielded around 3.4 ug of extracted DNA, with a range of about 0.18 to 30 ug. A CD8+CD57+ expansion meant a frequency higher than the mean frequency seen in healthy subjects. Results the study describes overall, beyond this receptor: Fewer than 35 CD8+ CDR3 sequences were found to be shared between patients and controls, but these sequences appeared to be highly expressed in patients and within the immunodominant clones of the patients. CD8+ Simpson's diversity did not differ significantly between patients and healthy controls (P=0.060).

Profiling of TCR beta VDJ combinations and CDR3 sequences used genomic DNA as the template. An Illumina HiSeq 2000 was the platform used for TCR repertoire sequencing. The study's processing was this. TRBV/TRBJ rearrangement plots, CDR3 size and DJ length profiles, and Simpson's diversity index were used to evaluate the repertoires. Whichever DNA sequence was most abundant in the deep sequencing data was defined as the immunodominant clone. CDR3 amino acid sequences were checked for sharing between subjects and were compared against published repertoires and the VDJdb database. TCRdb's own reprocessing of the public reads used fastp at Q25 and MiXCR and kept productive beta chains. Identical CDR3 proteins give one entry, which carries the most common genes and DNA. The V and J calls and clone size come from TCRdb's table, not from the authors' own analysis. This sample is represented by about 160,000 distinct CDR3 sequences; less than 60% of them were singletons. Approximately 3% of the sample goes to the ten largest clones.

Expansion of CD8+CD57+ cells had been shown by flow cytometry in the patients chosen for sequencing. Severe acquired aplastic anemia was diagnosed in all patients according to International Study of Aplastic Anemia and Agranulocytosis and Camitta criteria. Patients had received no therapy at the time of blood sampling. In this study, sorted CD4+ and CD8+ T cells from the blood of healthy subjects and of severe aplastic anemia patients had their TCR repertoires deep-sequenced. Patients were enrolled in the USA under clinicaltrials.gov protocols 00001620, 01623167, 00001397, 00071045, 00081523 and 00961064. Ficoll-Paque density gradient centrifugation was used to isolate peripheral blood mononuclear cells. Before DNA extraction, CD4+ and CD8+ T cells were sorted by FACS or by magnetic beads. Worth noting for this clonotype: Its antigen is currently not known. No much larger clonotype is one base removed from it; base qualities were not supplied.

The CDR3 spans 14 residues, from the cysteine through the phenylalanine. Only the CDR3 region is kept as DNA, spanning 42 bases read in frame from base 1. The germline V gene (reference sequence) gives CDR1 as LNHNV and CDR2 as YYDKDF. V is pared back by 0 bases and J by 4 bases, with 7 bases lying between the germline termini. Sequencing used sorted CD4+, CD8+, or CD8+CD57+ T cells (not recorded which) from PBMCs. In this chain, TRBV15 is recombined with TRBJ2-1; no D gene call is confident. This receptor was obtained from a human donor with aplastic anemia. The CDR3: CATSREQRYNEQFF. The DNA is TGTGCCACCAGCAGAGAACAACGGTACAATGAGCAGTTCTTC.